A selection of T cell receptor beta chains follows, all from one sample in a study of OX40 agonist ivuxolimab in advanced cancers. TCRdb's copy holds only in-frame clones and misses some; the assay was immunoSEQ multiplex PCR. The sample gives under 100,000 clones, about nine tenths of which show up once; under 0.7% is in the top ten. Sequences were derived from CD4+ or CD8+ T cells sorted from blood, sampled in a trial of the OX40 agonist ivuxolimab. Receptors were obtained from an adult with an advanced solid tumor such as melanoma, head and neck, liver or kidney cancer. Each CDR3 is given with its conserved first and last residue. Each record gives: V gene, D gene, clone size, J gene, CDR3 protein, CDR3 DNA. A D gene is named only where the DNA matches it firmly. Clone sizes are given selectively: once, few, many, or a class where the clone is expanded.

TRBV6-1	-	-	TRBJ1-1	CASSVQGDTEAFF	TGTGCCAGCAGTGTACAGGGTGATACTGAAGCTTTCTTT
TRBV6-5	-	-	TRBJ2-7	CASTRGNLYEQYF	TGTGCCAGCACTAGAGGGAACCTCTACGAGCAGTACTTC
TRBV2	-	-	TRBJ1-2	CASSEGRTAIPRGYTF	TGTGCCAGCAGTGAAGGCAGGACAGCTATTCCTAGGGGCTACACCTTC
TRBV4-1	-	-	TRBJ1-4	CASSRSEGTTNEKLFF	TGCGCCAGCAGCCGGTCTGAGGGAACAACTAATGAAAAACTGTTTTTT
TRBV10-3	TRBD2	-	TRBJ2-1	CAIRSGGPPNEQFF	TGTGCCATCAGGAGCGGGGGGCCTCCCAATGAGCAGTTCTTC
TRBV7-9	TRBD2	-	TRBJ2-3	CASSAAGGPADTQYF	TGTGCCAGCAGCGCAGCGGGGGGGCCGGCAGATACGCAGTATTTT
TRBV11-3	-	-	TRBJ1-2	CASSRLRTPVGGYTF	TGTGCCAGCAGCCGACTTAGGACGCCGGTGGGCGGCTACACCTTC
TRBV7-3	TRBD1	-	TRBJ1-5	CASSLVNGRGRNQPQHF	TGTGCCAGCAGCTTAGTCAATGGCAGGGGGCGGAATCAGCCCCAGCATTTT
TRBV11-3	-	-	TRBJ2-2	CASSLGRGGTGELFF	TGTGCCAGCAGCTTGGGCAGGGGAGGCACCGGGGAGCTGTTTTTT
TRBV10-3	-	-	TRBJ2-3	CAISEWGGAGTDTQYF	TGTGCCATCAGTGAGTGGGGGGGCGCCGGCACAGATACGCAGTATTTT
TRBV15	TRBD1	once	TRBJ1-6	CATSGGQGDYSPLHF	TGTGCCACCAGCGGTGGACAGGGAGATTATTCACCCCTCCACTTT
TRBV2	-	-	TRBJ1-5	CASSLQVRDQPQHF	TGTGCCAGCAGTCTACAGGTGAGAGACCAGCCCCAGCATTTT
TRBV18	-	-	TRBJ2-2	CASSPLTGTSGELFF	TGTGCCAGCTCACCACTAACCGGGACATCAGGGGAGCTGTTTTTT
TRBV2	-	once	TRBJ1-5	CASSGEGGPQPQHF	TGTGCCAGCAGCGGGGAGGGGGGGCCTCAGCCCCAGCATTTT
TRBV6-5	-	-	TRBJ2-3	CASRLSRESTDTQYF	TGTGCCAGTAGACTCAGCAGGGAGAGCACAGATACGCAGTATTTT
TRBV19	-	-	TRBJ2-7	CASSIWGTEQYF	TGTGCCAGTAGTATCTGGGGGACAGAGCAGTACTTC
TRBV5-1	TRBD1	-	TRBJ1-2	CASSLGGTGKDGYTF	TGCGCCAGCAGCTTGGGTGGGACAGGGAAGGATGGCTACACCTTC
TRBV6-5	TRBD1	-	TRBJ1-5	CASSSGQGGDQPQHF	TGTGCCAGCAGTTCCGGACAGGGCGGGGATCAGCCCCAGCATTTT
TRBV2	TRBD2	-	TRBJ2-3	CASSYRRLAGGGTDTQYF	TGTGCCAGCAGTTACCGAAGACTAGCGGGGGGGGGCACAGATACGCAGTATTTT
TRBV30	-	-	TRBJ2-7	CAWSRGNYYEQYF	TGTGCCTGGAGTCGTGGGAATTACTACGAGCAGTACTTC
TRBV5-1	-	-	TRBJ1-2	CASSLEGGGGGYTF	TGCGCCAGCAGCTTGGAGGGGGGGGGCGGCGGCTACACCTTC
TRBV9	-	-	TRBJ1-1	CASSVVRGAEAFF	TGTGCCAGCAGCGTAGTACGAGGGGCGGAAGCTTTCTTT
TRBV9	-	-	TRBJ2-1	CASSVGSEQFF	TGTGCCAGCAGCGTAGGAAGTGAGCAGTTCTTC
TRBV5-1	TRBD1	-	TRBJ1-4	CASRLLPGQSNEKLFF	TGCGCCAGCAGACTACTCCCGGGACAGAGTAATGAAAAACTGTTTTTT
TRBV14	-	-	TRBJ2-1	CASSQDRYEQFF	TGTGCCAGCAGCCAGGATAGGTATGAGCAGTTCTTC
TRBV29-1	TRBD2	-	TRBJ2-2	CSFAGTSNTGELFF	TGCAGCTTTGCCGGGACTAGCAACACCGGGGAGCTGTTTTTT
TRBV7-9	TRBD2	-	TRBJ2-5	CASSQTSGGAETQYF	TGTGCCAGCAGTCAGACTAGCGGGGGGGCGGAGACCCAGTACTTC
TRBV10-1	TRBD1	-	TRBJ2-3	CASSRQGRTDTQYF	TGCGCCAGCAGTAGACAGGGGAGGACAGATACGCAGTATTTT
TRBV2	TRBD1	-	TRBJ1-4	CATNRQGAPNEKLFF	TGTGCCACCAACAGACAGGGGGCGCCTAATGAAAAACTGTTTTTT
TRBV12-5	-	-	TRBJ2-7	CASGSEGGEQYF	TGTGCTAGTGGTTCGGAGGGTGGCGAGCAGTACTTC
TRBV7-8	TRBD1	-	TRBJ2-7	CASSLGQGAHEQYF	TGTGCCAGCAGCTTAGGACAGGGGGCCCACGAGCAGTACTTC
TRBV18	TRBD1	once	TRBJ2-7	CASSLVPGQDEYF	TGTGCCAGCTCACTCGTCCCGGGACAGGATGAGTACTTC
TRBV6-6	-	-	TRBJ2-3	CATAWSTDTQYF	TGTGCCACAGCGTGGTCCACAGATACGCAGTATTTT
TRBV7-8	-	few	TRBJ1-2	CASRTGQYGYTF	TGTGCCAGCAGAACAGGACAGTATGGCTACACCTTC
TRBV11-3	-	-	TRBJ2-1	CASSLKTVLPHNEQFF	TGTGCCAGCAGCTTAAAGACAGTCCTTCCCCACAATGAGCAGTTCTTC
TRBV7-2	TRBD2	-	TRBJ2-3	CASSLDLGGGTDTQYF	TGTGCCAGCAGCTTAGATCTGGGGGGAGGGACAGATACGCAGTATTTT
TRBV9	-	once	TRBJ2-7	CASSTWTPPYEQYF	TGTGCCAGCAGCACCTGGACGCCTCCCTACGAGCAGTACTTC